This TCR beta chain was documented in a study of control samples from healthy donors and cancer patients. In germline, CDR1 is LGHDT, CDR2 YNNKEL (reference sequence). Trimming removed 5 bases at V and 3 bases at J, with 10 bases between. The CDR3 contains 13 residues. Sequenced by immunoSEQ multiplex PCR; TCRdb stores in-frame clones only, minus some. Of about 51,000 clones listed, more than 70% are singletons. Sequencing was carried out using PBMCs. The rearrangement joins TRBV3-1 (or the pseudogene TRBV3-2) to TRBJ1-1; no definite D call. The sequence was obtained from a man aged 35-49 years with colorectal cancer. The chain's CDR3 is CASSWWRDTEAFF. CDR3 nucleotide sequence: TGTGCCAGCAGCTGGTGGAGGGACACTGAAGCTTTCTTT.